The rows below give T cell receptor beta chains drawn from one sample of a study of identical twins. MiXCR, applied by TCRdb to the 5' RACE reads, yields one record per CDR3 protein. The table has about 240,000 distinct CDR3 sequences, 8% to 11% seen once. Material for sequencing was memory T cells sorted from blood. The receptor set was obtained from a man over 45 in good health. The CDR3 runs from the conserved cysteine through the conserved F or W. The order of the fields is V gene, J gene, CDR3 protein.

v_call: TRBV20-1
j_call: TRBJ1-2
cdr3_aa: CSARDPGSYGYTF

v_call: TRBV25-1
j_call: TRBJ1-3
cdr3_aa: CASAAPGHFSGNTIYF

v_call: TRBV20-1
j_call: TRBJ1-1
cdr3_aa: CSAKTGPGTEAFF

v_call: TRBV7-2
j_call: TRBJ2-1
cdr3_aa: CASSLGIPSNEQFF

v_call: TRBV20-1
j_call: TRBJ2-7
cdr3_aa: CSARPLAGGPYEQYF

v_call: TRBV20-1
j_call: TRBJ2-7
cdr3_aa: CSASPTTIHEQYF

v_call: TRBV5-1
j_call: TRBJ2-7
cdr3_aa: CASSFFSGRGYEQYF

v_call: TRBV6-1
j_call: TRBJ1-5
cdr3_aa: CASSELWGPWPQHF

v_call: TRBV24-1
j_call: TRBJ1-5
cdr3_aa: CATSLGGYQPQHF

v_call: TRBV3-1
j_call: TRBJ1-3
cdr3_aa: CASSRGIPGSGNTIYF

v_call: TRBV7-2
j_call: TRBJ2-1
cdr3_aa: CASSKRLAGDYEQFF

v_call: TRBV6-2/TRBV6-3
j_call: TRBJ2-7
cdr3_aa: CASRPTGRYSYEQYF

v_call: TRBV7-9
j_call: TRBJ2-3
cdr3_aa: CASSPGTGGTDTQYF

v_call: TRBV7-9
j_call: TRBJ1-4
cdr3_aa: CASSLALGEKLFF

v_call: TRBV5-1
j_call: TRBJ2-2
cdr3_aa: CASSPRQGNTGELFF

v_call: TRBV5-1
j_call: TRBJ2-7
cdr3_aa: CASSSGGPPSYEQYF

v_call: TRBV20-1
j_call: TRBJ2-4
cdr3_aa: CSAPTTSGYKNIQYF

v_call: TRBV6-6
j_call: TRBJ1-5
cdr3_aa: CASSRQDQPQHF

v_call: TRBV6-1
j_call: TRBJ2-7
cdr3_aa: CASSEVAGGNEQYF

v_call: TRBV19
j_call: TRBJ2-3
cdr3_aa: CASSMKSKGDTQYF

v_call: TRBV12-3/TRBV12-4
j_call: TRBJ2-1
cdr3_aa: CASGPVAGEQFF

v_call: TRBV4-1
j_call: TRBJ2-2
cdr3_aa: CASSQEWPVGELFF

v_call: TRBV7-9
j_call: TRBJ2-2
cdr3_aa: CASSLGQGSTGELFF

v_call: TRBV20-1
j_call: TRBJ1-5
cdr3_aa: CSARDVGGDQPQHF

v_call: TRBV24-1
j_call: TRBJ2-7
cdr3_aa: CATRRDRGPNEQYF

v_call: TRBV18
j_call: TRBJ1-1
cdr3_aa: CASSPLSGKGTEAFF

v_call: TRBV7-2
j_call: TRBJ2-1
cdr3_aa: CASSLNAGGTYNEQFF

v_call: TRBV7-9
j_call: TRBJ2-5
cdr3_aa: CASSSMTSGGVETQYF

v_call: TRBV20-1
j_call: TRBJ1-2
cdr3_aa: CSASPQGWGGYGYTF

v_call: TRBV15
j_call: TRBJ1-5
cdr3_aa: CATSKDQGTVSNQPQHF

v_call: TRBV28
j_call: TRBJ1-1
cdr3_aa: CASSFVAGTAAFF

v_call: TRBV6-1
j_call: TRBJ2-7
cdr3_aa: CASSETVTYEQYF

v_call: TRBV7-9
j_call: TRBJ2-5
cdr3_aa: CASSPSRRRAIQETQYF

v_call: TRBV4-2
j_call: TRBJ2-3
cdr3_aa: CASTQLGQGEKDTQYF

v_call: TRBV27
j_call: TRBJ2-3
cdr3_aa: CASSLGRGGYDTQYF

v_call: TRBV29-1
j_call: TRBJ1-1
cdr3_aa: CSGHIMNTEAFF

v_call: TRBV20-1
j_call: TRBJ1-5
cdr3_aa: CSAAAANQPQHF

v_call: TRBV28
j_call: TRBJ1-6
cdr3_aa: CASRLTGVPNSPLHF

v_call: TRBV5-1
j_call: TRBJ2-3
cdr3_aa: CASSPDGGRTDTQYF

v_call: TRBV6-2/TRBV6-3
j_call: TRBJ2-3
cdr3_aa: CASSYSTTDRTDTQYF

v_call: TRBV7-7
j_call: TRBJ2-1
cdr3_aa: CASSPTGADNEQFF

v_call: TRBV4-1
j_call: TRBJ1-6
cdr3_aa: CASSQASPSNSPLHF

v_call: TRBV6-1
j_call: TRBJ1-2
cdr3_aa: CASKSGSDRYGYTF

v_call: TRBV5-1
j_call: TRBJ2-5
cdr3_aa: CASSLGRNQETQYF

v_call: TRBV7-9
j_call: TRBJ2-5
cdr3_aa: CASSPGPYGETQYF

v_call: TRBV4-3
j_call: TRBJ1-2
cdr3_aa: CASSQDPQDSGGYTF

v_call: TRBV27
j_call: TRBJ1-1
cdr3_aa: CASSLSMGGTEAFF

v_call: TRBV3-1
j_call: TRBJ2-7
cdr3_aa: CASSQSGTGAQYF

v_call: TRBV20-1
j_call: TRBJ2-2
cdr3_aa: CSAPALAAPTGELFF

v_call: TRBV18
j_call: TRBJ2-5
cdr3_aa: CASSLLAGNQETQYF

v_call: TRBV10-3
j_call: TRBJ1-3
cdr3_aa: CASHRGLGNTIYF

v_call: TRBV20-1
j_call: TRBJ2-2
cdr3_aa: CSARREGRFGELFF